This T cell receptor beta chain was sequenced during a study of cytomegalovirus exposure and HLA in healthy donors. Study details: Genotyping of more than 300 donors showed that 80% to 90% belonged to the Caucasian-associated ancestry cluster.

The CDR3 runs to 14 residues. The V gene's germline CDR1 is LGHNA and CDR2 YNFKEQ. The V gene lost 7 bases and the J gene lost 2 bases, with 14 bases spanning the gap. The PCR used 60 Vbeta and 13 Jbeta primers. This table comes from immunoSEQ multiplex PCR, and its TCRdb copy is limited to in-frame clones, with some not included. The sample holds 45,000 to 60,000 clones. The study's findings and limits: When the data were analyzed later, several of the most significant clusters appeared to be linked to common viral pathogens. A later analysis revealed that TCR association rates differed between HLA loci, peaking at DRB1 and bottoming out at HLA-C. Earlier analysis found most TCR beta V segments productive about 90% or about 30% of the time.

For this clone: Its target is unknown.

This chain links TRBV4-2 with TRBJ2-5; D might be TRBD2 (6 bases). The sequence was obtained from a male donor in good health and CMV-seronegative. The sample consisted of PBMCs. CDR3 amino acids: CASTPGGSQETQYF. In DNA form, the CDR3 reads TGTGCCAGCACCCCTGGAGGGAGTCAAGAGACCCAGTACTTC.